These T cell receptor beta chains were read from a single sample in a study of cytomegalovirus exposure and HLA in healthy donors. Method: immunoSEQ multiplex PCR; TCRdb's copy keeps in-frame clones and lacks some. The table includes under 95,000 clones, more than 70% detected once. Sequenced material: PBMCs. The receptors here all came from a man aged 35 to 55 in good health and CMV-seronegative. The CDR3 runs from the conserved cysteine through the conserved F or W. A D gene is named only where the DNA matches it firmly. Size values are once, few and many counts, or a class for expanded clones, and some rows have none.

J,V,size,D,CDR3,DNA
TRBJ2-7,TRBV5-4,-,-,CASSLGSRDFTYEQYF,TGTGCCAGCAGCTTGGGGTCCAGGGACTTTACCTACGAGCAGTACTTC
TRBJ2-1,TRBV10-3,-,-,CAISEGLFAGMAYNEQFF,TGTGCCATCAGTGAGGGGTTATTCGCGGGAATGGCCTACAATGAGCAGTTCTTC
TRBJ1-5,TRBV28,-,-,CASSQGWNSNQPQHF,TGTGCCAGCAGTCAGGGGTGGAATAGCAATCAGCCCCAGCATTTT
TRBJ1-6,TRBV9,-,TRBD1,CASSGGGQSNSPLHF,TGTGCCAGCAGCGGAGGGGGACAGTCGAATTCACCCCTCCACTTT
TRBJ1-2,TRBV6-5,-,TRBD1,CASSKGQGLGYTF,TGTGCCAGCAGTAAGGGACAGGGTCTCGGCTACACCTTC
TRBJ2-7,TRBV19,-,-,CASSIAPGAYEQYF,TGTGCCAGTAGTATAGCTCCCGGTGCCTACGAGCAGTACTTC
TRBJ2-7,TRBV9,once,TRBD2,CASSVTSGPYEQYF,TGTGCCAGCAGCGTTACTAGCGGGCCCTACGAGCAGTACTTC
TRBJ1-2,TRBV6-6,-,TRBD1,CASSYGTAYYTF,TGTGCCAGCAGTTACGGGACAGCCTACTACACCTTC
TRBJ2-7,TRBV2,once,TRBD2,CASKREIGSYEQYF,TGTGCCAGCAAGCGGGAGATCGGCTCCTACGAGCAGTACTTC
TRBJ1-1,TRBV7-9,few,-,CASSPQGNTEAFF,TGTGCCAGCAGCCCACAGGGGAACACTGAAGCTTTCTTT
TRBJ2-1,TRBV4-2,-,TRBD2,CASSPEASGTTHEQFF,TGTGCCAGCAGCCCTGAGGCTAGCGGGACCACCCATGAGCAGTTCTTC
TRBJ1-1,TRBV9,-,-,CASSVGGSTEAFF,TGTGCCAGCAGCGTGGGAGGCAGCACTGAAGCTTTCTTT
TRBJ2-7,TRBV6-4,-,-,CASMRTRHEQYF,TGTGCCAGCATGCGTACTCGCCACGAGCAGTACTTC
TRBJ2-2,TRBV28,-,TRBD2,CASSLWRGAAGELFF,TGTGCCAGCAGTTTATGGCGGGGGGCGGCCGGGGAGCTGTTTTTT
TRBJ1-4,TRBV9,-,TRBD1,CASSSAGQLNEKLFF,TGTGCCAGCAGCTCCGCGGGACAGCTTAATGAAAAACTGTTTTTT
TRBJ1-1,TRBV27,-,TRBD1,CASSFSTGGNTEAFF,TGTGCCAGCAGTTTCTCTACAGGGGGGAACACTGAAGCTTTCTTT
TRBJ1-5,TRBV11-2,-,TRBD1,CASSADRDQPQHF,TGTGCCAGCAGCGCCGACAGGGATCAGCCCCAGCATTTT
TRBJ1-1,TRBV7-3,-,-,CASSSGQLNTEAFF,TGTGCCAGCAGCTCTGGACAGCTGAACACTGAAGCTTTCTTT
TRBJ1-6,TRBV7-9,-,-,CASNPDNSPLHF,TGTGCCAGTAACCCGGATAATTCACCCCTCCACTTT
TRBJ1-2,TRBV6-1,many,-,CASSEGGGNYYGYTF,TGTGCCAGCAGTGAAGGCGGGGGGAACTACTATGGCTACACCTTC
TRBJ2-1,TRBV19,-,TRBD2,CASSGSTSGNEQFF,TGTGCCAGTAGCGGGTCGACTAGCGGCAATGAGCAGTTCTTC
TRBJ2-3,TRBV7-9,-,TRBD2,CASSSSISGRGTDTQYF,TGTGCCAGCAGCTCTTCAATTAGCGGGAGAGGCACAGATACGCAGTATTTT
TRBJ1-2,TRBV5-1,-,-,CASSLGAGSYGYTF,TGCGCCAGCAGCTTGGGGGCGGGATCCTATGGCTACACCTTC
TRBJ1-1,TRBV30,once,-,CARTSGQTGRAFF,TGTGCCCGGACCTCGGGCCAAACAGGGCGAGCTTTCTTT
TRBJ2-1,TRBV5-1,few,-,CASSSGASGSNEQFF,TGCGCCAGCAGCTCAGGAGCCAGCGGATCGAATGAGCAGTTCTTC
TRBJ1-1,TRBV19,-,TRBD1,CATKTGLGTEAFF,TGTGCCACCAAGACAGGGCTGGGGACTGAAGCTTTCTTT
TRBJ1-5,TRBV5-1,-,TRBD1,CASSPGDRLNQPQHF,TGCGCCAGCAGCCCTGGGGACAGGTTAAATCAGCCCCAGCATTTT
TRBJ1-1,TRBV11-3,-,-,CASSPRQVSTEAFF,TGTGCCAGCAGCCCCCGACAGGTTTCCACTGAAGCTTTCTTT
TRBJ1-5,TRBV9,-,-,CASSAQVNQPQHF,TGTGCCAGCAGCGCTCAGGTAAATCAGCCCCAGCATTTT
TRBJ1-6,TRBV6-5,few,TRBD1,CASSRAGQDNSPLHF,TGTGCCAGCAGTCGAGCAGGACAGGATAATTCACCCCTCCACTTT
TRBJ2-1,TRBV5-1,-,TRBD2,CASGLAGGSLEQFF,TGCGCCAGCGGACTAGCGGGGGGTTCTTTAGAGCAGTTCTTC
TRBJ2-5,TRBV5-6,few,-,CASSFPKGETQYF,TGTGCCAGCAGCTTTCCGAAGGGGGAGACCCAGTACTTC
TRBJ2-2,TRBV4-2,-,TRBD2,CASSRLAGGQGELFF,TGTGCCAGCAGCCGACTAGCGGGAGGGCAGGGGGAGCTGTTTTTT
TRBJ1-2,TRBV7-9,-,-,CASSSPQDSYYGYTF,TGTGCCAGCAGCTCACCTCAGGACAGCTACTATGGCTACACCTTC
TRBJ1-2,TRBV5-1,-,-,CASTVNGGYGYTF,TGCGCCAGCACCGTCAACGGGGGCTATGGCTACACCTTC
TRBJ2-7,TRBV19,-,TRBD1,CASSILGQGSYEQYF,TGTGCCAGTAGTATTCTGGGACAGGGTTCCTACGAGCAGTACTTC
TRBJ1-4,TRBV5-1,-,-,CASSLYQGLGEKLFF,TGCGCCAGCAGCCTTTACCAGGGCTTAGGGGAAAAACTGTTTTTT
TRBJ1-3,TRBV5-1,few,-,CASSLESAGNTIYF,TGCGCCAGCAGCTTGGAATCAGCTGGAAACACCATATATTTT
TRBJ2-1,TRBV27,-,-,CASSFSTKGLNEQFF,TGTGCCAGCAGTTTCTCGACTAAAGGCCTCAATGAGCAGTTCTTC